The rows below give T cell receptor beta chains drawn from one sample of a study of control samples from healthy donors and cancer patients. Method: immunoSEQ multiplex PCR; TCRdb's copy keeps in-frame clones and lacks some. The top ten hold 10% to 15% of the sample, which has 130,000 or so clones, 90% to 95% seen once. Sequenced material: blood. The receptors shown here come from a man aged 40-50 years in good health. CDR3s include the opening cysteine and the closing phenylalanine or tryptophan. Fields, in order: clone size, V gene, D gene, J gene, CDR3 length, CDR3 DNA, CDR3 protein. D genes are given only for firm matches. Clone size is shown for a subset of rows, as once, few, many or a class of expanded clone.

-	TRBV6-5	-	TRBJ2-7	13	TGTGCCAGCACCCGAGACCCGATAAGGAAGCAGTACTTC	CASTRDPIRKQYF
-	TRBV2	-	TRBJ1-2	14	TGTGCCAGCAGAGTAGGACAGACTAACTATGGCTACACCTTC	CASRVGQTNYGYTF
-	TRBV29-1	-	TRBJ1-1	11	TGCAGACTTGGCCATAACACTGAAGCTTTCTTT	CRLGHNTEAFF
-	TRBV6-2/TRBV6-3	TRBD1	TRBJ1-5	20	TGTGCCAGCAGTTACGCAGACAGGGGGCGACAAGGGGGGAGCAATCAGCCCCAGCATTTT	CASSYADRGRQGGSNQPQHF
-	TRBV12-3/TRBV12-4	-	TRBJ1-1	13	TGTGCCAGCAGTTTCGGACAGAACACTGAAGCTTTCTTT	CASSFGQNTEAFF
-	TRBV12-3/TRBV12-4	-	TRBJ1-1	12	TGTGCCAGCAGTACACAGGCGACTGAAGCTTTCTTT	CASSTQATEAFF
-	TRBV13	-	TRBJ2-7	14	TGTGCCAGCAGCTTATCCAGTACTACCTACGAGCAGTACTTC	CASSLSSTTYEQYF
-	TRBV5-6	TRBD1	TRBJ2-7	13	TGTGCCAGCAGCTTGTCCCCAGGGGGCGAGCAGTACTTC	CASSLSPGGEQYF
-	TRBV29-1	TRBD1	TRBJ2-2	14	TGCAGCGTTTGGGACAGGGCCGGTGGGGGGGAGCTGTTTTTT	CSVWDRAGGGELFF
-	TRBV7-6	-	TRBJ2-5	13	TGTGCCAGCAGCCGGCAGGGATGGGAGACCCAGTACTTC	CASSRQGWETQYF
-	TRBV4-1	-	TRBJ2-7	16	TGCGCCAGCAGCCAAGCCGAACCCGGGGTTTCCTACGAGCAGTACTTC	CASSQAEPGVSYEQYF
once	TRBV6-5	-	TRBJ2-1	13	TGTGCCAGCAGACGAACAGGGTACAATGAGCAGTTCTTC	CASRRTGYNEQFF
-	TRBV15	TRBD2	TRBJ2-5	15	TGTGCCACCAGCGGCATAGCGGGGGCCCGGGAGACCCAGTACTTC	CATSGIAGARETQYF
-	TRBV28	-	TRBJ1-2	14	TGTGCCAGCAGCCCCCCGGGGGCTAACTATGGCTACACCTTC	CASSPPGANYGYTF
-	TRBV28	TRBD1	TRBJ1-2	17	TGTGCCAGCAGTCTTCAGACAGGGTGGGGAAAACCATATGGCTACACCTTC	CASSLQTGWGKPYGYTF
-	TRBV4-2	-	TRBJ2-1	14	TGTGTCAGCAGCCTTACCAAAACGACTGATGAGCAGTTCTTC	CVSSLTKTTDEQFF
-	TRBV28	TRBD2	TRBJ2-3	14	TGTGCCAGCAGCCCGACTAGCGGGAGTGATACGCAGTATTTT	CASSPTSGSDTQYF
-	TRBV28	-	TRBJ1-5	16	TGTGCCAGCGGCATTTTACATAGAGTGAGCAATCAGCCCCAGCATTTT	CASGILHRVSNQPQHF
-	TRBV6-5	-	TRBJ1-1	12	TGTGCCAGCAGCCTGGTGGGGCAGGGAGCTTTCTTT	CASSLVGQGAFF